What follows are 27 T cell receptor beta chains derived from one specimen sequenced in a study of blood T cell repertoires in COVID-19. Using immunoSEQ multiplex PCR, the repertoire was profiled, and TCRdb retains in-frame clones only, with some absent. The sample has roughly 200,000 clones, approximately 92% seen once. Sequencing input: PBMCs or T cells enriched from blood (not recorded which). The receptors stem from a woman aged 40 to 50 with acute COVID-19.

The chain uses TRBV27 and TRBJ2-1; 8 positions agree with TRBD2. V was clipped by 7 bases and J by 4 bases; unmatched bases: 9. The CDR3 consists of 15 residues. Germline loops: CDR1 MNHEY, CDR2 SMNVEV (reference sequence). The CDR3 protein is CASTLTGGAYNEQFF. For the CDR3, the DNA is TGTGCCAGCACCTTAACGGGGGGGGCGTACAATGAGCAGTTCTTC.

The chain employs TRBV9 and TRBJ2-5; the match to TRBD1 covers 7 bases. CDR3 length: 18 amino acids. Trimming took 3 bases from V and 5 from J; bases not matched to a gene: 19. Germline V gene lookup returns CDR1 SGDLS and CDR2 YYNGEE. The CDR3 sequence is CASSAGPRQGSASETQYF. The CDR3 DNA reads TGTGCCAGCAGCGCAGGCCCCCGACAGGGATCGGCAAGCGAGACCCAGTACTTC.

The chain has TRBV5-1 and TRBJ2-7; TRBD1 matches 11 bases. J gave up 6 bases and V 4 bases, and 9 bases lay outside the gene matches. The CDR3 is 15 amino acids. The V gene's germline CDR1 is SGHRS and CDR2 YFSETQ. The DNA for the CDR3 is TGCGCCAGCAGCCCGGACAGGGGGCGCCTCTCCGAGCAGTACTTC. Residues: CASSPDRGRLSEQYF.

The chain joins TRBV29-1 to TRBJ2-1, with TRBD2 matching 9 bases. V shed 3 bases, J shed 13 bases, and the junction held 1 base outside the gene matches. The CDR3 totals 10 residues. Germline V gene sequence: CDR1 SQVTM, CDR2 ANQGSEA. For the CDR3, the DNA is TGCAGCGTTGATAGCGGGAGACAGTTCTTC. Translated, it gives CSVDSGRQFF.

This clone occurred once. V and J are TRBV4-2 and TRBJ2-7; D gene uncertain. In germline, CDR1 is LGHNA, CDR2 YNFKEQ. CDR3 length: 14 amino acids. Trimming pared 5 bases from V and 0 bases from J, leaving 11 bases between. This chain's CDR3 is CASSSKTPSYEQYF. CDR3 in DNA: TGTGCCAGCAGCTCCAAGACTCCCTCCTACGAGCAGTACTTC.

This sequence joins TRBV6-5 and TRBJ1-5; 7 bases line up with TRBD1. This CDR3 contains 15 residues. In germline, CDR1 is MNHEY, CDR2 SVGAGI. The V segment lost 8 bases and the J segment 0 bases; nucleotides outside the gene matches: 7. In nucleotides, the CDR3 is TGTGCCAGCCGGAGACAGGGTTATAGCAATCAGCCCCAGCATTTT. Residues: CASRRQGYSNQPQHF.

J is TRBJ2-3 and V is TRBV7-2, with 7 bases fitting TRBD1. The CDR3 has 15 amino acids. Germline CDR1 is SGHTA and CDR2 is FQGNSA. V was pared by 5 bases and J by 3 bases, with 8 bases of the junction left unmatched. The CDR3 loop reads CASSLTGTATDTQYF. The CDR3 DNA reads as TGTGCCAGCAGCCTCACCGGGACAGCGACAGATACGCAGTATTTT.

The chain combines TRBV28 with TRBJ2-5, with 7 bases identical to TRBD2. CDR1 is MDHEN, CDR2 SYDVKM, per germline. V lost 6 bases, J lost 1 base, and 11 bases stayed unmatched. The CDR3 has 16 residues. Written as DNA, the CDR3 is TGTGCCAGCAGCCCCTTAGTTGGGGGGGTCCAAGAGACCCAGTACTTC. Protein product: CASSPLVGGVQETQYF.

The V gene is TRBV6-5, the J gene TRBJ1-2, with D hard to call. V lost 6 bases, J lost 4 bases, and 12 bases lay in between. The CDR3 spans 13 residues. CDR1 is MNHEY, CDR2 SVGAGI, per germline. The CDR3 loop reads CASRADGGYGYTF. CDR3 nucleotide sequence: TGTGCCAGCAGAGCCGACGGAGGCTATGGCTACACCTTC.

The V gene is TRBV13, the J gene TRBJ2-7, with 8 positions matching TRBD1. The CDR3 runs 15 residues. The germline gives CDR1 PRHDT, CDR2 FYEKMQ (reference sequence). Trimming cost V 5 bases and J 4 bases; bases outside gene matches: 10. Written as DNA, the CDR3 is TGTGCCAGCAGCCTACAGGGCAGGGGGCTATACGAGCAGTACTTC. It is translated as CASSLQGRGLYEQYF.

The rearrangement joins TRBV5-5 to TRBJ1-1; D gene unclear. Trimming pared 1 base from V and 8 bases from J, leaving 12 bases between. CDR1 is SGHKS, CDR2 YYEKEE, per germline (reference sequence). CDR3 length: 13 residues. The CDR3 loop reads CASSLQSGGEAFF. CDR3 nucleotides: TGTGCCAGCAGCTTGCAATCCGGCGGCGAAGCTTTCTTT.

This chain links TRBV5-1 with TRBJ1-1; 11 bases are a match to TRBD1. Germline trimming cut 3 bases from V and 4 bases from J; bases unmatched to any gene: 5. Germline values: CDR1 SGHRS, CDR2 YFSETQ. This CDR3 is built from 15 residues. Here the CDR3 DNA reads TGCGCCAGCAGCTCGCCCGGGACAGGGGGCACTGAAGCTTTCTTT. This translates into CASSSPGTGGTEAFF. The whole variable domain, remainder taken from reference TRBV5-1 and TRBJ1-1, is KAGVTQTPRYLIKTRGQQVTLSCSPISGHRSVSWYQQTPGQGLQFLFEYFSETQRNKGNFPGRFSGRQFSNSRSEMNVSTLELGDSALYLCASSSPGTGGTEAFFGQGTRLTVV.

This clone was recorded only once. The rearrangement uses TRBV5-4 and TRBJ1-4; possibly TRBD1 for D (6 bases). V was pared by 0 bases and J by 3 bases, with 9 bases between. The CDR3 has 15 amino acids. CDR1 is SGHNT, CDR2 YYREEE, per germline (reference sequence). This CDR3 is CASSLVGASNEKLFF. CDR3 sequence (DNA): TGTGCCAGCAGCTTGGTGGGGGCCTCTAATGAAAAACTGTTTTTT.

The chain combines TRBV30 with TRBJ2-7; TRBD1 matches 10 bases. CDR3 length: 13 residues. Germline assignment: CDR1 GTSNPN and CDR2 SVGIG (reference sequence). V gave up 2 bases and J gave up 7 bases; unmatched junction bases: 5. CDR3 DNA: TGTGCCTGGAGTCCAGGACAGGGGGGGGAGCAGTACTTC. It translates to CAWSPGQGGEQYF.

The gene calls are TRBV10-3 and TRBJ2-7; maybe TRBD1 (6 bases). The V end was cut by 6 bases, the J end by 1 base, with 10 bases between. The CDR3 covers 13 residues. Germline-derived CDR1 and CDR2 are ENHRY and SYGVKD. This CDR3 reads CAIRHRDSYEQYF. DNA of the CDR3: TGTGCCATCAGGCACAGGGATTCCTACGAGCAGTACTTC.

The V call is TRBV5-4, the J call TRBJ2-1; D unresolved. Germline CDR1 and CDR2: SGHNT and YYREEE (reference sequence). The ends were cut back, 4 bases at V and 7 bases at J, with 18 bases in the middle. This CDR3 contains 15 residues. CDR3 sequence: CASSTEKAMVNEQFF. The CDR3 region has the DNA TGTGCCAGCAGCACGGAGAAAGCGATGGTTAATGAGCAGTTCTTC.

Here the CDR3 DNA reads TGTGCCAGCAGCTTGGTGACAGGCGGCACAGATACGCAGTATTTT. Translated: CASSLVTGGTDTQYF. V and J are TRBV5-6 and TRBJ2-3; D might be TRBD1 (6 bases). V lost 0 bases and J lost 1, with 9 bases in between. This CDR3 contains 15 residues. The germline gives CDR1 SGHDT, CDR2 YYEEEE.

This clone was recorded only once. V usage is TRBV9 and J usage is TRBJ1-2, with D possibly TRBD1 on 5 matching bases. This CDR3 is built from 16 residues. V lost 3 bases and J lost 0, with 15 bases in between. CDR1 SGDLS and CDR2 YYNGEE come from the germline V gene. CDR3 bases: TGTGCCAGCAGCGGTACGCGGGACGGACCTAACTATGGCTACACCTTC. Protein product: CASSGTRDGPNYGYTF.

V gene TRBV18 combines with J gene TRBJ1-1; 12 bases line up with TRBD1. The germline CDR1 and CDR2 sequences are KGHSH and LQKENI. The ends lost 2 bases at V and 6 bases at J; junction bases unmatched: 4. The CDR3 covers 15 residues. The CDR3 region has the DNA TGTGCCAGCTCACCAGCCGGGACAGGGGGCTCTGAAGCTTTCTTT. Its translation is CASSPAGTGGSEAFF.

The J gene is TRBJ2-7, the V gene TRBV11-2; 8 nucleotides agree with TRBD2. This CDR3 has 16 amino acids. Per germline, CDR1 SGHAT and CDR2 FQNNGV. Unmatched junction bases numbered 11, after V lost 5 bases and J lost 2 bases. Written as DNA, the CDR3 is TGTGCCAGCAGCAGGGGGGAGCGGGAGCCACCCTACGAGCAGTACTTC. This sequence encodes CASSRGEREPPYEQYF.

The chain couples TRBV28 to TRBJ2-6, with 7 positions matching TRBD1. The CDR3 has 17 amino acids. The J segment lost 0 bases and the V segment lost 6 bases, leaving 8 bases of the junction unmatched. Looked up from germline, CDR1 is MDHEN and CDR2 is SYDVKM. CDR3 coding DNA: TGTGCCAGCAGCAGGACAGGTCTTATCTCTGGGGCCAACGTCCTGACTTTC. It specifies CASSRTGLISGANVLTF.

This CDR3 is CASSRGQGEKLFF. The CDR3 DNA reads TGCGCCAGCAGCCGCGGACAGGGGGAAAAACTGTTTTTT. This chain uses TRBV4-1 with TRBJ1-4; 9 positions match TRBD1. Per germline, CDR1 MGHRA and CDR2 YSYEKL. J lost 8 bases, V lost 4 bases, and 2 bases had no gene match. The CDR3 totals 13 residues.

The chain links TRBV7-6 to TRBJ2-1; D possibly corresponds to TRBD1 (6 bases). Looked up from germline, CDR1 is SGHVS and CDR2 is FNYEAQ. V was clipped by 5 bases and J by 0 bases, with 11 bases between them. The CDR3 has 15 residues. The CDR3: CASSRTGNSYNEQFF. The CDR3 region has the DNA TGTGCCAGCAGCCGCACAGGGAACTCCTACAATGAGCAGTTCTTC. Looking up the rest from reference TRBV7-6 and TRBJ2-1 gives the full variable domain: GAGVSQSPRYKVTKRGQDVALRCDPISGHVSLYWYRQALGQGPEFLTYFNYEAQQDKSGLPNDRFSAERPEGSISTLTIQRTEQRDSAMYRCASSRTGNSYNEQFFGPGTRLTVL.

V is TRBV3-1 (or the pseudogene TRBV3-2) and J is TRBJ2-6; D gene ambiguous. Per germline, CDR1 LGHDT and CDR2 YNNKEL (reference sequence). CDR3 length: 16 residues. V was trimmed by 4 bases and J by 0 bases, leaving 10 bases between them. The CDR3: CASSPLGASGANVLTF. DNA for the CDR3: TGTGCCAGCAGCCCACTCGGTGCCTCTGGGGCCAACGTCCTGACTTTC.

The chain carries TRBV5-1 and TRBJ2-3; TRBD2 is a possible D gene (7 bases). V was clipped by 4 bases and J by 6 bases, with 21 bases between them. The CDR3 has 16 residues. The germline CDR1 and CDR2 sequences are SGHRS and YFSETQ. In nucleotides, the CDR3 is TGCGCCAGCAGCCCCCTAGGGGGGGGAGGGCCTGATACGCAGTATTTT. Its protein is CASSPLGGGGPDTQYF.

This sequence joins TRBV5-6 and TRBJ1-1; D unresolved. Germline CDR1 is SGHDT and CDR2 is YYEEEE. V gave up 3 bases and J gave up 5 bases, with 17 bases separating them. This CDR3 is built from 15 residues. CDR3 nucleotide sequence: TGTGCCAGCAGCTATCCCGGGGTTACCGGAACTGAAGCTTTCTTT. Its protein is CASSYPGVTGTEAFF.

V usage is TRBV7-3 and J usage is TRBJ1-1, with no clear D. The V gene's germline CDR1 is SGHTA and CDR2 FQGTGA. There are 13 residues in the CDR3. V was trimmed by 8 bases and J by 7 bases, leaving 17 bases between them. CDR3: CASLRKNELEAFF. The CDR3 DNA reads TGTGCCAGCCTTAGAAAGAATGAACTTGAAGCTTTCTTT.